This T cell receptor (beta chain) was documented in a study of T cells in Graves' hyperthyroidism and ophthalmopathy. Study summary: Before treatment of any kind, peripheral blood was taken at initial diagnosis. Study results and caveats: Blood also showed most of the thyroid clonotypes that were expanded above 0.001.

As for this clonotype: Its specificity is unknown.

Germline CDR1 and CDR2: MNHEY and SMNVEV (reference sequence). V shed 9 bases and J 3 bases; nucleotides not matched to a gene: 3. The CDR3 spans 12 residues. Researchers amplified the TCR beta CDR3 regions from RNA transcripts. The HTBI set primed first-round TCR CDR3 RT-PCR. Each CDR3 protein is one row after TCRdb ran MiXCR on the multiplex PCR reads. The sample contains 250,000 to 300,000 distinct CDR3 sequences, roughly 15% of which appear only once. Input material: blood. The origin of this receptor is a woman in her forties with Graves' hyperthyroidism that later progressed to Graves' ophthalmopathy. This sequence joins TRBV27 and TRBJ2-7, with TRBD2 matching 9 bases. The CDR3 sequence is CASSGSGYEQYF. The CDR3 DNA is TGTGCCAGTAGCGGGAGCGGCTACGAGCAGTACTTC.